The entry below gives a single TCR beta chain sequence along with its context. The antigen remains unidentified. The data were obtained in a study of T cells in Graves' hyperthyroidism and ophthalmopathy. Across the study: Peripheral blood collection took place at initial diagnosis, before any treatment.

The V gene end was trimmed by 1 base and the J gene end by 1 base; junction bases not matched to a gene: 3. CDR3 size: 15 residues. Germline V CDR1 and CDR2: MDHEN, SYDVKM. Researchers barred patients who had uncontrolled infection, other autoimmune disease, pregnancy or lactation. The PBMCs studied were ones that came from roughly 11 ml fresh peripheral blood. General study findings and limits: Peripheral blood also featured most of the thyroid clonotypes expanded above 0.001.

It was RNA transcripts that yielded the amplified TCR beta CDR3 regions. With the HTBI primer set, the TCR CDR3 went through a first round of RT-PCR. TCRdb analysed the multiplex PCR reads with MiXCR anew, one entry per CDR3 protein. The table shows roughly 600,000 distinct CDR3 sequences, with about 14% occurring only once. Sample: blood. The genes are TRBV28 and TRBJ1-2, with 7 positions matching TRBD1. The clonotype was recovered from a woman in her forties or fifties with Graves' ophthalmopathy. The CDR3 DNA reads TGTGCCAGCAGTTTATCAGACAGGGTTAACTATGGCTACACCTTC. This translates into CASSLSDRVNYGYTF.